This TCR beta chain comes out of a study of T-cell memory formation after mild COVID-19. This CDR3 region has 14 residues. V dropped 7 bases and J dropped 4 bases, with 14 bases sitting between them. Germline values: CDR1 MDHEN, CDR2 SYDVKM. A single record per CDR3 protein comes from TCRdb applying MiXCR to the 5' RACE reads. The sample shows 250,000 to 400,000 distinct CDR3 sequences, over 11% of them seen only once. The clonotype originates from a man younger than 35 who had mild COVID-19 (a few samples of this study predate the infection). Cell type and time point are not known. This sequence joins TRBV28 and TRBJ1-5; D is undetermined. Sequencing was done on a sample of PBMCs or a T cell subset sorted from them (not recorded which). For the CDR3, the DNA is TGTGCCAGCAAGGAAACTCGGTTTAATCAGCCCCAGCATTTT. This translates into CASKETRFNQPQHF.